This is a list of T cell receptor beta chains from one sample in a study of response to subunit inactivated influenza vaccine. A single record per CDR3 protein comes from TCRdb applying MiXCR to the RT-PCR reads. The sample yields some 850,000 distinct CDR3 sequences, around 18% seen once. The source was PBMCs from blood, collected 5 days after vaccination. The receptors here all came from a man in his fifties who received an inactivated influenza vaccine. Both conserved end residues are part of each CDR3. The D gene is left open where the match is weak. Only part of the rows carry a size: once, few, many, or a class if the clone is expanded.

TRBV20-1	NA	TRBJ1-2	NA	CSASVRNYGYTF	TGCAGTGCTAGCGTCAGGAACTATGGCTACACCTTC
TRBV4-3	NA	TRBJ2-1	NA	CASSQDSASATYNEQFF	TGCGCTAGCAGCCAAGATTCGGCGTCGGCCACCTACAATGAGCAGTTCTTC
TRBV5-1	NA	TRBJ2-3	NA	CASSPKRGLSFTDTQYF	TGCGCCAGCAGCCCGAAGAGAGGCCTAAGCTTCACAGATACGCAGTATTTT
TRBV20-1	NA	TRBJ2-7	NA	CSAMGGLSYEQYF	TGCAGTGCTATGGGGGGTCTCTCCTACGAGCAGTACTTC
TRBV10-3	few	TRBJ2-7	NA	CAISESGRYEQYF	TGTGCCATCAGTGAGTCGGGGAGATACGAGCAGTACTTC
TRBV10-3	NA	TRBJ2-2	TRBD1	CAIRSGQGDRELFF	TGTGCCATCAGATCGGGACAGGGGGACCGGGAGCTGTTTTTT
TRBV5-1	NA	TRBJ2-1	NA	CASSLVGQNNEQFF	TGCGCCAGCAGCTTGGTCGGACAGAACAATGAGCAGTTCTTC
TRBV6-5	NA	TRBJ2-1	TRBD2	CASSYSPSGRARGVNEQFF	TGTGCCAGCAGTTACTCGCCTAGCGGGAGGGCTCGAGGGGTCAATGAGCAGTTCTTC
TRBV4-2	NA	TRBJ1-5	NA	CASSQGAHYSNQPQHF	TGTGCCAGCAGCCAGGGGGCTCATTATAGCAATCAGCCCCAGCATTTT
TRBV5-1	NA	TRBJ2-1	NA	CASSLDVVGNKQFF	TGCGCCAGCAGCTTAGACGTGGTGGGGAATAAGCAGTTCTTC
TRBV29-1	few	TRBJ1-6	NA	CSVGDSYNSPLHF	TGCAGCGTTGGGGACTCCTATAATTCACCCCTCCACTTT
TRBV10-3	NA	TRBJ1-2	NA	CAISADIYGYTF	TGTGCCATCAGCGCGGACATTTATGGCTACACCTTC
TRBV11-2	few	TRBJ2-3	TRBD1	CASRPGQGPSTDTQYF	TGTGCCAGCAGACCAGGACAGGGCCCTAGCACAGATACGCAGTATTTT
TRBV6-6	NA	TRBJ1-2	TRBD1	CASTWTGYYGYTF	TGTGCCAGCACCTGGACAGGGTACTATGGCTACACCTTC
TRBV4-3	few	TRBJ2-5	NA	CASSPGRVADREGETQYF	TGCGCCAGCAGCCCGGGGCGGGTAGCGGACAGGGAGGGAGAGACCCAGTACTTC
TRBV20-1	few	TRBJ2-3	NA	CSVPPQGSSTDTQYF	TGCAGTGTTCCACCTCAGGGGAGTAGCACAGATACGCAGTATTTT
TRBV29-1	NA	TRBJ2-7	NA	CSVGRPGESYEQYF	TGCAGCGTTGGGCGGCCAGGGGAGTCCTACGAGCAGTACTTC
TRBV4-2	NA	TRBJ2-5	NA	CASSQDFGQQETQYF	TGTGCCAGCAGCCAAGATTTTGGACAGCAAGAGACCCAGTACTTC
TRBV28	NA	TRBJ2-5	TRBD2	CASRTGTSGLQETQYF	TGTGCCAGCAGGACCGGGACTAGCGGGCTCCAAGAGACCCAGTACTTC
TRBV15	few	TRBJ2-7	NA	CATSRESYEQYF	TGTGCCACCAGCAGAGAGAGTTACGAGCAGTACTTC
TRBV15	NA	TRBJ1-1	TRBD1	CATSSPGGTEAFF	TGTGCCACCAGCAGTCCAGGGGGCACTGAAGCTTTCTTT
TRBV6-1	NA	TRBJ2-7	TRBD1	CASNQVRGHEQYF	TGTGCCAGCAATCAAGTAAGGGGGCACGAGCAGTACTTC
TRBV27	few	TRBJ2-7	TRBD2	CASSVVAGFAYEQYF	TGTGCCAGCAGCGTAGTAGCGGGTTTCGCCTACGAGCAGTACTTC
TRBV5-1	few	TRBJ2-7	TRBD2	CASSLGTSGSTKQYF	TGCGCCAGCAGCTTAGGGACTAGCGGGTCTACGAAGCAGTACTTC
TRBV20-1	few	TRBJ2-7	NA	CSARDLRGSFTYEQYF	TGCAGTGCTAGAGATCTTCGCGGTAGTTTCACCTACGAGCAGTACTTC
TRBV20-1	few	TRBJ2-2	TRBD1	CSAQWGGTVGGELFF	TGCAGTGCTCAATGGGGTGGGACAGTTGGCGGGGAGCTGTTTTTT
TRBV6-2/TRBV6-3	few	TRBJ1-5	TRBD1	CASTGAGGAEQPQHF	TGTGCCAGCACGGGGGCAGGGGGCGCGGAACAGCCCCAGCATTTT
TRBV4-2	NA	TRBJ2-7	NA	CASSQDLGGHRSYEQYF	TGTGCCAGCAGCCAAGATCTGGGGGGACACCGTTCCTACGAGCAGTACTTC
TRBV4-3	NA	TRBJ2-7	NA	CASSQGYAGDYEQYF	TGCGCCAGCAGCCAAGGCTATGCAGGGGACTACGAGCAGTACTTC
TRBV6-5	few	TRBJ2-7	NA	CASSYSLASWYEQYF	TGTGCCAGCAGTTACTCCCTGGCTAGCTGGTACGAGCAGTACTTC
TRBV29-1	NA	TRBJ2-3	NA	CSVETLDRVDTQYF	TGCAGCGTTGAGACTTTGGATCGGGTAGATACGCAGTATTTT
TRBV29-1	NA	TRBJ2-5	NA	CSVYQGGETQYF	TGCAGCGTCTACCAGGGTGGGGAGACCCAGTACTTC
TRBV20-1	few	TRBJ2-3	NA	CSARGDPGTSTNTQYF	TGCAGTGCTAGAGGGGATCCAGGGACGTCAACGAATACGCAGTATTTT
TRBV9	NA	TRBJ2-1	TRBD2	CASSDSGIYRGEQFF	TGTGCCAGCAGCGATAGCGGGATATATCGGGGTGAGCAGTTCTTC
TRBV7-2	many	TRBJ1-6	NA	CASSLKGGNSPLHF	TGTGCCAGCAGCTTAAAGGGAGGGAATTCACCCCTCCACTTT
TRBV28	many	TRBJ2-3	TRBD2	CASSTSGMGDTQYF	TGTGCCAGCAGTACTAGCGGGATGGGAGATACGCAGTATTTT
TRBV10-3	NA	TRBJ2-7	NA	CAISGRESLYEQYF	TGTGCCATCAGTGGGAGGGAGAGCCTCTACGAGCAGTACTTC
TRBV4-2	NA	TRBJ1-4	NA	CASSQSLRTVDEKLFF	TGTGCCAGCAGCCAAAGCTTGCGGACAGTCGATGAAAAACTGTTTTTT
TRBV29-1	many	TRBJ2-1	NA	CSALGPNNEQFF	TGCAGCGCCTTGGGGCCCAACAATGAGCAGTTCTTC
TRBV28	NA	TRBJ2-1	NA	CASSPSRGDGEQFF	TGTGCCAGCAGTCCCTCACGTGGGGACGGTGAGCAGTTCTTC
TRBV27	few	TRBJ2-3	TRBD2	CASSRRRAGGSTDTQYF	TGTGCCAGCAGCCGCAGACGGGCGGGGGGAAGCACAGATACGCAGTATTTT
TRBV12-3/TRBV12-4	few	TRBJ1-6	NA	CASRGPSGSPLHF	TGTGCCAGCAGGGGACCGTCGGGGTCACCCCTCCACTTT
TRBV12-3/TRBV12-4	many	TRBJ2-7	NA	CASSLGTGIYEQYF	TGCGCCAGCAGCTTGGGTACGGGGATCTACGAGCAGTACTTC
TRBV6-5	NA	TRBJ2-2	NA	CASSYSPPGELFF	TGTGCCAGCAGTTACTCTCCCCCCGGGGAGCTGTTTTTT
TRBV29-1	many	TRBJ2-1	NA	CSVDPSSSSSYNEQFF	TGCAGCGTTGACCCTAGTTCCTCAAGCTCCTACAATGAGCAGTTCTTC
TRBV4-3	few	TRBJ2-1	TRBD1	CASSQVSRGLGNEQFF	TGCGCCAGCAGCCAAGTGTCCAGGGGGCTCGGAAATGAGCAGTTCTTC
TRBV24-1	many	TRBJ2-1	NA	CATLDGGQQFF	TGTGCCACCCTTGACGGTGGGCAGCAGTTCTTC
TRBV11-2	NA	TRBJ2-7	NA	CASSLGAQGYEQYF	TGTGCCAGCAGCTTAGGAGCTCAGGGTTACGAGCAGTACTTC
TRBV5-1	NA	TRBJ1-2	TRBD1	CASRNSPGQGNYGYTF	TGCGCCAGCAGGAACAGTCCGGGACAGGGGAACTATGGCTACACCTTC
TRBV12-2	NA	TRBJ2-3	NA	CASRPPWVRGSTDTQYF	TGTGCAAGTCGCCCCCCATGGGTGCGGGGGAGCACAGATACGCAGTATTTT
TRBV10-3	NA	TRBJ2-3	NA	CAISESPASGTDTQYF	TGTGCCATCAGTGAGTCGCCGGCTAGCGGCACAGATACGCAGTATTTT
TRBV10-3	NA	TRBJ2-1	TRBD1	CAISGGQGAYEQFF	TGTGCCATCAGTGGAGGACAGGGGGCCTATGAGCAGTTCTTC
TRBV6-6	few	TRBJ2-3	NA	CASSYYTDTQYF	TGTGCCAGCAGTTATTACACAGATACGCAGTATTTT
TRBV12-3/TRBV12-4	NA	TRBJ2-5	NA	CASSFATAETQYF	TGTGCCAGCAGTTTCGCCACAGCAGAGACCCAGTACTTC
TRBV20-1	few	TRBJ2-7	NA	CSASPGTPYEQYF	TGCAGTGCGTCTCCCGGGACCCCCTACGAGCAGTACTTC